This entry lists 17 T cell receptor beta chains sequenced from one sample in a study of neurological immune-mediated disorders. Via MiXCR, TCRdb re-called the 5' RACE reads, giving one row per CDR3 protein. The sample includes about 120,000 distinct CDR3 sequences, approximately 3.2% of them seen just once. The source material was PBMCs. The receptors shown here come from a woman in her twenties or thirties with multiple sclerosis.

This clonotype was detected many times. V and J are TRBV5-6 and TRBJ1-5; tentatively, D is TRBD1 (5 bases). The CDR3 extends over 15 amino acids. The germline gives CDR1 SGHDT, CDR2 YYEEEE. The germline V and J ends were trimmed by 2 bases and 0 bases, with 9 bases remaining between them. The CDR3 DNA is TGTGCCAGCAGCTTCCTACAGGATAGCAATCAGCCCCAGCATTTT. Translating gives CASSFLQDSNQPQHF.

This clonotype showed up many times. The chain links TRBV18 to TRBJ1-1; D is perhaps TRBD1 (5 bases). This CDR3 has 12 amino acids. V lost 6 bases, J lost 4 bases, and 9 bases lay in between. Per germline, CDR1 KGHSH and CDR2 LQKENI. The CDR3 spells CASSGQATEAFF. As DNA, the CDR3 is TGTGCCAGCTCTGGACAAGCCACTGAAGCTTTCTTT.

At least ten counts were recorded for this clonotype. The V and J genes are TRBV15 and TRBJ1-5; 8 bases match TRBD1. Germline V gene lookup returns CDR1 LNHNV and CDR2 YYDKDF (reference sequence). Trimming cost V 3 bases and J 5 bases; bases outside gene matches: 3. This CDR3 spans 14 amino acids. CDR3 bases: TGTGCCACCAGCAGCCCAGGGGGCCATCAGCCCCAGCATTTT. It yields the protein CATSSPGGHQPQHF.

This clonotype showed up many times. The rearrangement links TRBV7-9 to TRBJ1-4; D is unclear. This CDR3 is 15 amino acids long. Per germline, CDR1 SEHNR and CDR2 FQNEAQ (reference sequence). The V and J ends lost 3 bases and 6 bases respectively, with 14 bases between them. The CDR3 loop reads CASSFTGRRDEKLFF. CDR3 nucleotides: TGTGCCAGCAGCTTTACGGGCCGTAGGGATGAAAAACTGTTTTTT.

The sample holds many counts of this clonotype. V gene TRBV20-1 combines with J gene TRBJ2-1; 14 nucleotides line up with TRBD2. CDR3 length: 14 amino acids. Trimming at V came to 6 bases and at J to 4 bases, leaving 2 bases not matched to a gene. Germline V lookup: CDR1 DFQATT, CDR2 SNEGSKA (reference sequence). The CDR3 is CSARLAGGYNEQFF. The CDR3 DNA follows: TGCAGTGCCAGACTAGCGGGAGGGTACAATGAGCAGTTCTTC.

In this sample, this clonotype turned up many times. The chain combines TRBV5-1 with TRBJ1-1, with D unclear. Germline V CDR1 and CDR2: SGHRS, YFSETQ. V was shortened by 7 bases and J by 0 bases, with 19 bases between the two germline ends. The CDR3 consists of 16 residues. The CDR3 sequence is CASRFISGAMNTEAFF. The CDR3 DNA sequence: TGCGCCAGCCGTTTTATCTCTGGAGCTATGAACACTGAAGCTTTCTTT.

This clonotype was recorded at least ten times. The gene calls are TRBV6-5 and TRBJ1-1; no clear D gene. The V and J ends lost 2 bases and 3 bases respectively, with 7 bases between them. CDR1 and CDR2 (germline): MNHEY, SVGAGI. The CDR3 has 13 amino acids. In nucleotides, the CDR3 is TGTGCCAGCAGTTACAGGAGGGACACTGAAGCTTTCTTT. It translates to CASSYRRDTEAFF.

Many counts were recorded for this clonotype. The rearrangement links TRBV12-3 or TRBV12-4 to TRBJ2-1; the match to TRBD2 covers 7 bases. CDR3 length: 16 amino acids. The V segment lost 9 bases and the J segment 8 bases; nucleotides outside the gene matches: 19. CDR3 sequence: CASSWGGKGATDEQFF. The CDR3 nucleotides read TGTGCCAGTTCTTGGGGGGGAAAAGGGGCTACAGATGAGCAGTTCTTC.

This clonotype was detected ten times or more. The genes are TRBV15 and TRBJ2-1; TRBD2 is a possible D gene (6 bases). The CDR3 is made up of 16 amino acids. The V end lost 1 base, the J end lost 4 bases, and 14 bases lay between the germline ends. Germline V gene data show CDR1 as LNHNV and CDR2 as YYDKDF (reference sequence). The CDR3 here is CATSRARDSLYNEQFF. The CDR3 nucleotides are TGTGCCACCAGCAGAGCCCGGGACTCCCTTTACAATGAGCAGTTCTTC.

The sample holds many counts of this clonotype. This chain joins TRBV7-2 and TRBJ1-3; D perhaps matches TRBD1 (6 bases). The CDR3 runs to 15 residues. The V gene lost 2 bases and the J gene lost 2 bases, with 10 bases spanning the gap. Germline assignment: CDR1 SGHTA and CDR2 FQGNSA. The CDR3 sequence is CASSLIGGTGNTIYF. CDR3 sequence (DNA): TGTGCCAGCAGCTTAATCGGGGGCACTGGAAACACCATATATTTT.

This clonotype was counted many times. This rearrangement joins TRBV7-9 to TRBJ2-1, with D hard to call. V was shortened by 7 bases and J by 0 bases, with 16 bases between the two germline ends. CDR1 is SEHNR and CDR2 is FQNEAQ in the germline V gene (reference sequence). CDR3 length: 16 residues. The CDR3 here is CASTPFDGSSYNEQFF. The CDR3 coding sequence is TGTGCCAGCACCCCCTTCGACGGGTCCTCCTACAATGAGCAGTTCTTC.

This clonotype was recorded many times. V and J are TRBV5-1 and TRBJ2-7; TRBD2 agrees at 10 bases. CDR1 is SGHRS, CDR2 YFSETQ, per germline. CDR3 length: 18 amino acids. V lost 0 bases to trimming and J lost 0 bases; unmatched junction nucleotides: 9. CDR3 residues: CASSLEPSGGLSSYEQYF. Here the CDR3 DNA reads TGCGCCAGCAGCTTGGAACCTAGCGGGGGTTTAAGCTCCTACGAGCAGTACTTC.

This clonotype has a count of ten or more. This chain joins TRBV29-1 and TRBJ1-4; tentative D call: TRBD1 (5 bases). The CDR3 is 15 residues long. Between the trimmed V and J ends, which lost 5 bases and 7 bases, there was a span of 20 bases. The V gene's germline CDR1 is SQVTM and CDR2 ANQGSEA. The CDR3, as DNA: TGCAGCGTTCAAGTTCGATGGGGGTTAGGTGAAAAACTGTTTTTT. This sequence encodes CSVQVRWGLGEKLFF. The complete variable domain, with remaining parts taken from reference TRBV29-1 and TRBJ1-4, reads SAVISQKPSRDICQRGTSLTIQCQVDSQVTMMFWYRQQPGQSLTLIATANQGSEATYESGFVIDKFPISRPNLTFSTLTVSNMSPEDSSIYLCSVQVRWGLGEKLFFGSGTQLSVL.

The rearrangement links TRBV4-3 to TRBJ1-1; D may be TRBD1 (5 bases). The CDR3 consists of 14 residues. The V gene lost 1 base and the J gene lost 0 bases, with 6 bases spanning the gap. CDR1 LGHNA and CDR2 YSLEER come from the germline V gene. The CDR3, as DNA: TGCGCCAGCAGCCAAGGGACACTGAACACTGAAGCTTTCTTT. Translating gives CASSQGTLNTEAFF.

There are many counts of this clonotype. The gene calls are TRBV20-1 and TRBJ2-5; D possibly corresponds to TRBD1 (6 bases). CDR3 length: 14 amino acids. Trimming stripped 3 bases from V and 2 bases from J, with 13 bases between. CDR1 is DFQATT, CDR2 SNEGSKA, per germline (reference sequence). CDR3 region: CSARLSTGQETQYF. In DNA form, the CDR3 reads TGCAGTGCTAGGTTGTCGACAGGACAAGAGACCCAGTACTTC.

This clonotype occurred many times. The CDR3 nucleotides are TGTGCCAGCAGCCCGACAGGGGAAAGCTCACCCCTCCACTTT. It translates to CASSPTGESSPLHF. The V and J genes are TRBV5-6 and TRBJ1-6; 8 bases align to TRBD1. Looked up from germline, CDR1 is SGHDT and CDR2 is YYEEEE. V lost 4 bases, J lost 10 bases, and 7 bases stayed unmatched. The CDR3 extends over 14 amino acids.

The V call is TRBV7-2, the J call TRBJ1-2; TRBD1 might be the D (5 bases). V lost 3 bases and J 2 bases, leaving 7 bases between the germline ends. Germline CDR1 reads SGHTA; CDR2 reads FQGNSA. This CDR3 contains 13 residues. CDR3 sequence (DNA): TGTGCCAGCAGCTTCCGACAGAACTATGGCTACACCTTC. Protein product: CASSFRQNYGYTF.